This T cell receptor beta chain was captured by sequencing in a study of T cell responses to AZD1222 COVID-19 vaccine. Study-level information: Both about-4-week and about-12-week second-dose recipients were combined.

Findings and limits, study-wide: Mostly white British, mostly female donors; authors suggested clonal diversity may be underestimated. Spike-spanning, vaccine-associated CD4 TCRs were dominant at 160-218 and 743-854. Unmutated variant regions are reportedly targeted by nearly half of spike-specific TCRs.

About this clone: Its antigen is currently unknown.

Sequencing was performed with immunoSEQ multiplex PCR; in TCRdb, only in-frame clones are kept and a portion is missing. Among roughly 99,000 clones, around nine tenths were seen once, and the ten largest hold under 25%. CDR1 and CDR2 from the germline V gene are MNHNY and SVGAGI (reference sequence). V dropped 5 bases and J dropped 6; count of bases not matched to a gene: 9. The CDR3 has 16 amino acids. The chain joins TRBV6-6 to TRBJ1-6, with TRBD1 identical over 8 bases. This sequence was found in an adult in good health. The specimen was peripheral blood, collected on day 0 of AZD1222 vaccination. CDR3 region: CASSTKGTGGNSPLHF. The CDR3 bases are TGTGCCAGCAGTACAAAAGGAACAGGGGGTAATTCACCCCTCCACTTT.